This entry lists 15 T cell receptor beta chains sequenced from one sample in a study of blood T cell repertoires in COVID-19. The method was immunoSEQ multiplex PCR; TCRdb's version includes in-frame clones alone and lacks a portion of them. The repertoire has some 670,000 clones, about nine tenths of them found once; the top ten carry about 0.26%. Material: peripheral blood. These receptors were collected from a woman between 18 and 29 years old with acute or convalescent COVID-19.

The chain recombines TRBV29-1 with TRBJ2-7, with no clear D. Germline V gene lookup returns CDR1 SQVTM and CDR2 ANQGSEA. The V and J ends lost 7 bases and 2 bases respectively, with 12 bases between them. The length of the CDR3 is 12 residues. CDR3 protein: CSAGPEAYEQYF. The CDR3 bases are TGCAGCGCTGGGCCGGAAGCCTACGAGCAGTACTTC.

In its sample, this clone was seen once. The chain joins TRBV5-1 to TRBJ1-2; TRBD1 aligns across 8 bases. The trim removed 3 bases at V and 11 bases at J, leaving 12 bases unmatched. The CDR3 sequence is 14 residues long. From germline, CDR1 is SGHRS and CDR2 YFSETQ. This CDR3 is CASSSGQGSRRYTF. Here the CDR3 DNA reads TGCGCCAGCAGCTCCGGACAGGGTAGCAGGAGGTACACCTTC.

CDR3 sequence reads: CASKGQCFLGAFF. Written as DNA, the CDR3 is TGTGCCAGCAAGGGACAGTGCTTCTTGGGAGCTTTCTTT. This sequence joins TRBV5-6 and TRBJ1-1; 7 bases align to TRBD1. J gave up 10 bases and V 6 bases, and 12 bases lay outside the gene matches. The CDR3 length is 13 residues. Germline CDR1 reads SGHDT; CDR2 reads YYEEEE.

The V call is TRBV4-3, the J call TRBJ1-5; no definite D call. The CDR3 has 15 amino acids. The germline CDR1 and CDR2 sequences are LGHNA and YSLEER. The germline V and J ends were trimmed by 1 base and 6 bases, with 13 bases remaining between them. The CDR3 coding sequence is TGCGCCAGCAGCCAAGGGTTCCGGGGAGGTCAGCCCCAGCATTTT. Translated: CASSQGFRGGQPQHF.

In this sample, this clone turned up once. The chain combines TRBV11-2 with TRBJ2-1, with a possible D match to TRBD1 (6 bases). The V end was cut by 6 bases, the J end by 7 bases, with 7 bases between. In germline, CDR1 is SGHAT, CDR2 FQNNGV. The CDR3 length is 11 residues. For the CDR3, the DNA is TGTGCCAGCAGGAGGGGGAATGAGCAGTTCTTC. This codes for CASRRGNEQFF.

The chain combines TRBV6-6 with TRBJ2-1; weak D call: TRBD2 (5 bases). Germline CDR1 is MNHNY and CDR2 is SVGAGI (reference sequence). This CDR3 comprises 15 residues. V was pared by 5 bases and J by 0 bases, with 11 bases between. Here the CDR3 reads CASSASGPSYNEQFF. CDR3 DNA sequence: TGTGCCAGCAGTGCGAGCGGACCCTCCTACAATGAGCAGTTCTTC.

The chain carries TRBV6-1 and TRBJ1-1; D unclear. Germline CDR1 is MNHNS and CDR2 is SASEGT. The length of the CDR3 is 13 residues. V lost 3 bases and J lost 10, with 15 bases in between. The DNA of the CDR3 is TGTGCCAGCAGTGAGCCTCGCGGTAGAAGAGCTTTCTTT. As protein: CASSEPRGRRAFF.

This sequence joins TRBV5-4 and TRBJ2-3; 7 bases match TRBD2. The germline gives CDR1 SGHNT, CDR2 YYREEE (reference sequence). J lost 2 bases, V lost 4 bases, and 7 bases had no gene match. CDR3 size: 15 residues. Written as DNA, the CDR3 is TGTGCCAGCAGCCCGACTAGCCCCCTCACAGATACGCAGTATTTT. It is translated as CASSPTSPLTDTQYF. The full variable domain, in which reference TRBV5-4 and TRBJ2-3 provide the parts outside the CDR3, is ETGVTQSPTHLIKTRGQQVTLRCSSQSGHNTVSWYQQALGQGPQFIFQYYREEENGRGNFPPRFSGLQFPNYSSELNVNALELDDSALYLCASSPTSPLTDTQYFGPGTRLTVL.

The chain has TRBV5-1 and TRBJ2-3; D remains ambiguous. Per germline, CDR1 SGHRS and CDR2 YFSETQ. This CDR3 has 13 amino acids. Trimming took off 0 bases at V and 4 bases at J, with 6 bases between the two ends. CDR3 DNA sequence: TGCGCCAGCAGCTTGGACCTATCAGATACGCAGTATTTT. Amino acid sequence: CASSLDLSDTQYF.

CDR3 nucleotides: TGTGCCAGCAGTTTAAGGCAGGGGTTTGAAGCTTTCTTT. Protein product: CASSLRQGFEAFF. The chain joins TRBV27 to TRBJ1-1, with a weak D call TRBD1 (6 bases). The CDR3 is made up of 13 amino acids. Trimming took 2 bases from V and 7 from J, leaving 11 bases between them. Germline V CDR1 and CDR2: MNHEY, SMNVEV (reference sequence).

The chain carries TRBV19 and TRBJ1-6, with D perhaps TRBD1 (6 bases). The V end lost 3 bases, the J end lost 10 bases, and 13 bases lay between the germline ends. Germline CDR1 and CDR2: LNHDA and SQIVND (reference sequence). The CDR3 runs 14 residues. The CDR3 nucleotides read TGTGCCAGTAGTATTGGGGGGGACATCTCACCCCTCCACTTT. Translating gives CASSIGGDISPLHF.

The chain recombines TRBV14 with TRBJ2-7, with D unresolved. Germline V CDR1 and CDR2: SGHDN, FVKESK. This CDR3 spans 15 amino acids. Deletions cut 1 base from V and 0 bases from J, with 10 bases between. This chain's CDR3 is CASSQAMSSSYEQYF. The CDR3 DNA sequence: TGTGCCAGCAGCCAAGCTATGAGTAGCTCCTACGAGCAGTACTTC.

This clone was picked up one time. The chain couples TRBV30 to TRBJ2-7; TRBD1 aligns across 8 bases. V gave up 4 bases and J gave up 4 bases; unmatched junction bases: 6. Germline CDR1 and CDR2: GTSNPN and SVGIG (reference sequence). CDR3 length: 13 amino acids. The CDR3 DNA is TGTGCCTGGAATCGACAGGGGCCGTACGAGCAGTACTTC. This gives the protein CAWNRQGPYEQYF. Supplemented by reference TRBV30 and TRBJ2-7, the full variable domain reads SQTIHQWPATLVQPVGSPLSLECTVEGTSNPNLYWYRQAAGRGLQLLFYSVGIGQISSEVPQNLSASRPQDRQFILSSKKLLLSDSGFYLCAWNRQGPYEQYFGPGTRLTVT.

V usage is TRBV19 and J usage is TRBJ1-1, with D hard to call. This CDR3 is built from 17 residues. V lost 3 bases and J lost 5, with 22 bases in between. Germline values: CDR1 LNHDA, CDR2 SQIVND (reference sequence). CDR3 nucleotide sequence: TGTGCCAGTAGTATTGATCTTGGCGGATTCTATGGGACTGAAGCTTTCTTT. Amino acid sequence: CASSIDLGGFYGTEAFF.

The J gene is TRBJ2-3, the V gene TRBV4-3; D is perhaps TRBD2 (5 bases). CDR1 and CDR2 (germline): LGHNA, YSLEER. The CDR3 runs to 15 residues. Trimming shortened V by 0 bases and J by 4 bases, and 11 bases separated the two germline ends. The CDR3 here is CASSQDLLAPDTQYF. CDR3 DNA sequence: TGCGCCAGCAGCCAAGATTTGCTAGCACCAGATACGCAGTATTTT.